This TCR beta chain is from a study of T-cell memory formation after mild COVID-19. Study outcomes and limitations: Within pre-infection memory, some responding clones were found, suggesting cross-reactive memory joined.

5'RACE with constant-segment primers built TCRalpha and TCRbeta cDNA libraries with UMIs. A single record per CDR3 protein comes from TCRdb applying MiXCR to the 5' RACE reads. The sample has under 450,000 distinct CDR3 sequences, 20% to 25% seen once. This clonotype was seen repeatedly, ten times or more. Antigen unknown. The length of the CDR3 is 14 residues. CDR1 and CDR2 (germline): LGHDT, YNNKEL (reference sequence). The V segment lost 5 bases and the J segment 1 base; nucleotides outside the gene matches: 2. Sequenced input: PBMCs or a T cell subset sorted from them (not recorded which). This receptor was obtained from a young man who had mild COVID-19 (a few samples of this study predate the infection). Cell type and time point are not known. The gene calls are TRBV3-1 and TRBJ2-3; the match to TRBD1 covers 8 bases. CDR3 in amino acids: CASSRDRRTDTQYF. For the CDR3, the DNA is TGTGCCAGCAGCAGGGACAGGCGCACAGATACGCAGTATTTT.